The source of this T cell receptor (beta chain) is a study of blood T cells in healthy people across ages. Whole-study findings and limits: Age brought a roughly linear fall in TCR beta diversity measured per million T cells. Strong correlation linked observed beta diversity and percent naive T cells.

This clonotype was recorded many times. What it recognizes is unknown. The authors ran a second PCR of about 6 to 12 cycles using a sample-barcoded 5' primer and a J-beta primer mix. One entry per CDR3 protein, called by TCRdb with MiXCR from the 5' RACE reads. The table includes about 940,000 distinct CDR3 sequences, about 48% detected once. V lost 6 bases and J lost 4, with 10 bases in between. The CDR3 has 13 amino acids. The TCR originated in a young man in good health. Sequencing was done on a sample of blood. The chain links TRBV12-3 or TRBV12-4 to TRBJ2-1; tentative D call: TRBD1 (5 bases). The CDR3 is CASSFDSYNEQFF. The CDR3 DNA reads TGTGCCAGCAGCTTTGACAGTTACAATGAGCAGTTCTTC.